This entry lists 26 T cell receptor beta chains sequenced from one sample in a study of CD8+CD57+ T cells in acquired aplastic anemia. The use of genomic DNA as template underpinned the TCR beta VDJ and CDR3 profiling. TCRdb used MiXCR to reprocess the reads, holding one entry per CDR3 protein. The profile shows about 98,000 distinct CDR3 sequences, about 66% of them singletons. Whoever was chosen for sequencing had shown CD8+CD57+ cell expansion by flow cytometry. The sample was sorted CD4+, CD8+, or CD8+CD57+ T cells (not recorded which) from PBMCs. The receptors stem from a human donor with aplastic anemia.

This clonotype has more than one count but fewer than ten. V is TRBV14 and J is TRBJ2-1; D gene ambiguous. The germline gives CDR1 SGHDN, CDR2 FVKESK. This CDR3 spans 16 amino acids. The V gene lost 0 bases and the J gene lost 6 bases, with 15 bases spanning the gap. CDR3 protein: CASSQDIGPRTNEQFF. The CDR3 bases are TGTGCCAGCAGCCAAGATATCGGACCCCGGACCAATGAGCAGTTCTTC.

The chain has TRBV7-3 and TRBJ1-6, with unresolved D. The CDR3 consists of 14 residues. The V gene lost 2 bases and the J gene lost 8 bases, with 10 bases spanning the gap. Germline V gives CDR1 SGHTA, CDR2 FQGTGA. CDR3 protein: CASSLGRGYSPLHF. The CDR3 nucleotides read TGTGCCAGCAGCTTAGGGAGAGGTTATTCACCCCTCCACTTT.

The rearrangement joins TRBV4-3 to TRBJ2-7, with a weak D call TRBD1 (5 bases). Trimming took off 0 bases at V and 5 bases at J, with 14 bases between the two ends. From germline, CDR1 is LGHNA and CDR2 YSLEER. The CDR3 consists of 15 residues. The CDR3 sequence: CASSQDAAGSHEQYF. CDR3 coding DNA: TGCGCCAGCAGCCAAGATGCTGCAGGGTCCCACGAGCAGTACTTC.

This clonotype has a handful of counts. The chain's CDR3 is CASSERHTEAFF. CDR3 nucleotide sequence: TGTGCCAGCAGTGAACGGCACACTGAAGCTTTCTTT. V and J are TRBV25-1 and TRBJ1-1; no clear D gene. Deletions cut 2 bases from V and 3 bases from J, with 4 bases between. CDR1 MGHDK and CDR2 SYGVNS come from the germline V gene. The CDR3 runs to 12 residues.

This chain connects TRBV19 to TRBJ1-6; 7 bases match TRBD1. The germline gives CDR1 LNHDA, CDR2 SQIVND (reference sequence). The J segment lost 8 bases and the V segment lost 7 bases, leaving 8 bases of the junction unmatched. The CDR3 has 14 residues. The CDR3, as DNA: TGTGCCAGTACCACAGGGGACGCGGATTCACCCCTCCACTTT. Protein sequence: CASTTGDADSPLHF.

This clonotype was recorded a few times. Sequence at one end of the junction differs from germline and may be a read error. The CDR3 protein is CASSLEGQSCF. The DNA of the CDR3 is TGTGCCAGCAGCTTGGAAGGGCAGAGTTGTTTT. The V and J genes are TRBV5-4 and TRBJ1-4; D remains ambiguous. Germline assignment: CDR1 SGHNT and CDR2 YYREEE (reference sequence). CDR3 length: 11 residues. The entire variable domain, with the rest obtained from reference TRBV5-4 and TRBJ1-4, is as follows: ETGVTQSPTHLIKTRGQQVTLRCSSQSGHNTVSWYQQALGQGPQFIFQYYREEENGRGNFPPRFSGLQFPNYSSELNVNALELDDSALYLCASSLEGQSCFGSGTQLSVL.

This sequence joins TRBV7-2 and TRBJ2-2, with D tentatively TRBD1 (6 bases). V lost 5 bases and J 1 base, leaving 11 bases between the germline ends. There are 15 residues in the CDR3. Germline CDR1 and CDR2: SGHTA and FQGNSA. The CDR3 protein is CASSVLTGNTGELFF. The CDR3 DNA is TGTGCCAGCAGCGTTCTGACAGGGAACACCGGGGAGCTGTTTTTT.

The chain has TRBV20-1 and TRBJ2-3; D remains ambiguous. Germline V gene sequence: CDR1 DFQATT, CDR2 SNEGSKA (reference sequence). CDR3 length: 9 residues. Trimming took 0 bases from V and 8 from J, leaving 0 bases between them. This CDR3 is CSARDTQYF. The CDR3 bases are TGCAGTGCTAGAGATACGCAGTATTTT.

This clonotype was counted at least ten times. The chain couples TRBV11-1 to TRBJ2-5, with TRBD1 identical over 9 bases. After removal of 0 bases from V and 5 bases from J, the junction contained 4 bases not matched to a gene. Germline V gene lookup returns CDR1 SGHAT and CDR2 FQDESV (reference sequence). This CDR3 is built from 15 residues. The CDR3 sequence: CASSLATGGRETQYF. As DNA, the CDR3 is TGTGCCAGCAGCTTAGCCACAGGGGGCCGGGAGACCCAGTACTTC.

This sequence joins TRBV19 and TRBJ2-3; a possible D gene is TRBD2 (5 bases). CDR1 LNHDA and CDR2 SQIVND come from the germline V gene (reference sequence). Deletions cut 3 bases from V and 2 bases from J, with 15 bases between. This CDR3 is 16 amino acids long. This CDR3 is CASSMGGGFPTDTQYF. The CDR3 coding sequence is TGTGCCAGTAGTATGGGCGGCGGGTTCCCCACAGATACGCAGTATTTT.

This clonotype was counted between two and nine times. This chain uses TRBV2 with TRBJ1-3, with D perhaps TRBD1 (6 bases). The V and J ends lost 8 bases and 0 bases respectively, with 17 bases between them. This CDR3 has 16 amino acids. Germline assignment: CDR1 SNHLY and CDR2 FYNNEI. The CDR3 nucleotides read TGTGCCAGCGCCGGACGGGGGCGGTTCTCTGGAAACACCATATATTTT. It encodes CASAGRGRFSGNTIYF.

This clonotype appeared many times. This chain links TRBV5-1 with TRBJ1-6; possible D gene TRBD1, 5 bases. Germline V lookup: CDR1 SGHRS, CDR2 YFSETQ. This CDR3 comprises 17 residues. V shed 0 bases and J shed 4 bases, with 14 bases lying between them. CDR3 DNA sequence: TGCGCCAGCAGCTTGGCCCGGGACGGGGAATATAATTCACCCCTCCACTTT. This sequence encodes CASSLARDGEYNSPLHF.

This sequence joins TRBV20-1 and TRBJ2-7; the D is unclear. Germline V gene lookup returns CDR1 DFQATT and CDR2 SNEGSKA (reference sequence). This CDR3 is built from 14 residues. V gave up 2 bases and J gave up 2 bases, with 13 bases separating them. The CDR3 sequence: CSARPPRPPYEQYF. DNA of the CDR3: TGCAGTGCTAGACCTCCTAGGCCCCCCTACGAGCAGTACTTC.

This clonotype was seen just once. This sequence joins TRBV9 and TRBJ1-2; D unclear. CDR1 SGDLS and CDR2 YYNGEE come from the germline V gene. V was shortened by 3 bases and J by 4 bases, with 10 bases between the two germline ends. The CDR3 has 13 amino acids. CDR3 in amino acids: CASSEVGSYGYTF. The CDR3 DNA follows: TGTGCCAGCAGCGAAGTCGGGAGCTATGGCTACACCTTC.

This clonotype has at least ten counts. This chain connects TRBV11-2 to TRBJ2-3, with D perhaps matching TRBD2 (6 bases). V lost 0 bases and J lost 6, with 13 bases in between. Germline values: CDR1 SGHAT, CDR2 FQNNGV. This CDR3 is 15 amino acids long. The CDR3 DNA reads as TGTGCCAGCAGCTTAGATCAGGCTAGCGTTGATACGCAGTATTTT. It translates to CASSLDQASVDTQYF.

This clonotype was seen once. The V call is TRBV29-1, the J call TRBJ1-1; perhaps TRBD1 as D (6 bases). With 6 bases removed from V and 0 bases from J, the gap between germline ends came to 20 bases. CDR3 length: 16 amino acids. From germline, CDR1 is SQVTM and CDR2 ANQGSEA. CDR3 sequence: CSVRTVTGRLNTEAFF. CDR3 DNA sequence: TGCAGCGTCCGAACGGTAACAGGGCGTTTGAACACTGAAGCTTTCTTT. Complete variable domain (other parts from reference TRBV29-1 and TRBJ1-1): SAVISQKPSRDICQRGTSLTIQCQVDSQVTMMFWYRQQPGQSLTLIATANQGSEATYESGFVIDKFPISRPNLTFSTLTVSNMSPEDSSIYLCSVRTVTGRLNTEAFFGQGTRLTVV.

The chain's CDR3 is CASSSGRDSSYGYTF. In nucleotides, the CDR3 is TGCGCCAGCAGCTCCGGGCGGGACAGTAGCTATGGCTACACCTTC. This sequence joins TRBV5-1 and TRBJ1-2; 7 bases align to TRBD1. CDR1 and CDR2 (germline): SGHRS, YFSETQ. The CDR3 is 15 residues long. V gave up 3 bases and J gave up 4 bases; unmatched junction bases: 9. The full variable domain, rest sourced from reference TRBV5-1 and TRBJ1-2, is KAGVTQTPRYLIKTRGQQVTLSCSPISGHRSVSWYQQTPGQGLQFLFEYFSETQRNKGNFPGRFSGRQFSNSRSEMNVSTLELGDSALYLCASSSGRDSSYGYTFGSGTRLTVV.

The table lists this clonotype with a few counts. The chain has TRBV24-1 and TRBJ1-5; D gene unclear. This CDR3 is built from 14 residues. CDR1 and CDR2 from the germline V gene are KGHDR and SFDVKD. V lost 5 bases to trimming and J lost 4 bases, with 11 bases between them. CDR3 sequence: CATSAGRVNQPQHF. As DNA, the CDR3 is TGTGCCACCAGTGCGGGTCGGGTAAATCAGCCCCAGCATTTT.

In DNA, the CDR3 is TGCAGTGCTAGTGAACAGGCTATCCAAGAGACCCAGTACTTC. Translating it yields CSASEQAIQETQYF. The chain combines TRBV20-1 with TRBJ2-5, with D perhaps TRBD1 (5 bases). The V end lost 3 bases, the J end lost 1 base, and 12 bases lay between the germline ends. From germline, CDR1 is DFQATT and CDR2 SNEGSKA (reference sequence). This CDR3 contains 14 residues.

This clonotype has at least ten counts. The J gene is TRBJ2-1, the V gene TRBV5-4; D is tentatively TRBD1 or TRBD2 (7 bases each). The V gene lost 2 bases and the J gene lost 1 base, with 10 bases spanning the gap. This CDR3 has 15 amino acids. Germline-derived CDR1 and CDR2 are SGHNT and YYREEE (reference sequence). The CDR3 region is CASSFQGGSYNEQFF. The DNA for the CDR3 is TGTGCCAGCAGCTTTCAGGGGGGGTCCTACAATGAGCAGTTCTTC.

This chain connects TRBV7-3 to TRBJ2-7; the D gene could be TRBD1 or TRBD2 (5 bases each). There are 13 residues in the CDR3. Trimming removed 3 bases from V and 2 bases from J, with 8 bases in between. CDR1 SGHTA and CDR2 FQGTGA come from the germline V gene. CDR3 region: CASSLGRTYEQYF. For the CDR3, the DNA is TGTGCCAGCAGCTTGGGACGGACCTACGAGCAGTACTTC.

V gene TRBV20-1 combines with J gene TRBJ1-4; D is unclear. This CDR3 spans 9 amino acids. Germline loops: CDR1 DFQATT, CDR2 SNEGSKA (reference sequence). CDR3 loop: CRMREKLFF. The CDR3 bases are TGCAGGATGAGGGAAAAACTGTTTTTT.

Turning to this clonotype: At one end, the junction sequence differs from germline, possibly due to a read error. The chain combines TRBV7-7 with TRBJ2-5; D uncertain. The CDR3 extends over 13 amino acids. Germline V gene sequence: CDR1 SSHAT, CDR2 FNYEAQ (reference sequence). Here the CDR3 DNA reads TGTGCTAGCAGCTTTAGTCAGCGAGAGACCCAGTACTTC. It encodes CASSFSQRETQYF. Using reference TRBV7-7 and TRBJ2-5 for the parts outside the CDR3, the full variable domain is GAGVSQSPRYKVTKRGQDVTLRCDPISSHATLYWYQQALGQGPEFLTYFNYEAQPDKSGLPSDRFSAERPEGSISTLTIQRTEQRDSAMYRCASSFSQRETQYFGPGTRLLVL.

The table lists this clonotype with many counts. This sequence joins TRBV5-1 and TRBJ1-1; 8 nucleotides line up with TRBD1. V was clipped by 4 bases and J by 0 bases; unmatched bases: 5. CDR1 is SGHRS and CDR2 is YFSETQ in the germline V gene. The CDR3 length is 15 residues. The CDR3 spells CASSGGQVLNTEAFF. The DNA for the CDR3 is TGCGCCAGCAGCGGGGGACAGGTACTGAACACTGAAGCTTTCTTT.

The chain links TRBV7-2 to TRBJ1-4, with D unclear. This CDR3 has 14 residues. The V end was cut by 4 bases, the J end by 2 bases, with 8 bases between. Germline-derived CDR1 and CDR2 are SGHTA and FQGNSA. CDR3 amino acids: CASSSGSTNEKLFF. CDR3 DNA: TGTGCCAGCAGCTCTGGCAGCACTAATGAAAAACTGTTTTTT.

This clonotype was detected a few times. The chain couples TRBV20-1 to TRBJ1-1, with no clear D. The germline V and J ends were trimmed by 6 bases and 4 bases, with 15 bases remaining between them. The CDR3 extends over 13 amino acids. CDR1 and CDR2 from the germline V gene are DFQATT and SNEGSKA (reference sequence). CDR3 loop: CSADPLLATEAFF. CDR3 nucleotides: TGCAGTGCCGATCCCCTGTTGGCCACTGAAGCTTTCTTT.